This T cell receptor (beta chain) was profiled in a study of cytomegalovirus exposure and HLA in healthy donors. The wider study: An earlier analysis found some 120 million unique TCR beta sequences from approximately 190 million T cells.

General study results and limits: Researchers counted roughly 150 TCR beta chains as cytomegalovirus-associated.

The PCR made use of 60 Vbeta and 13 Jbeta primers. This table comes from immunoSEQ multiplex PCR, and its TCRdb copy is limited to in-frame clones, with some not included. The sample includes fewer than 300,000 clones, under 90% seen only once; the top ten take about 0.3%. To note about this clone: Its antigen is undetermined.

The CDR3 has 15 residues. Trimming left V 4 bases short and J 3 bases short, with 13 bases between. Germline V gene lookup returns CDR1 SGHTA and CDR2 FQGTGA. This chain joins TRBV7-3 and TRBJ2-1, with D maybe TRBD1 (6 bases). The sample comprised PBMCs. The receptor was derived from a girl under 10 years old in good health and CMV-seronegative. The CDR3 region is CASSSRDTVYNEQFF. CDR3 nucleotide sequence: TGTGCCAGCAGCTCCAGGGACACGGTCTACAATGAGCAGTTCTTC.